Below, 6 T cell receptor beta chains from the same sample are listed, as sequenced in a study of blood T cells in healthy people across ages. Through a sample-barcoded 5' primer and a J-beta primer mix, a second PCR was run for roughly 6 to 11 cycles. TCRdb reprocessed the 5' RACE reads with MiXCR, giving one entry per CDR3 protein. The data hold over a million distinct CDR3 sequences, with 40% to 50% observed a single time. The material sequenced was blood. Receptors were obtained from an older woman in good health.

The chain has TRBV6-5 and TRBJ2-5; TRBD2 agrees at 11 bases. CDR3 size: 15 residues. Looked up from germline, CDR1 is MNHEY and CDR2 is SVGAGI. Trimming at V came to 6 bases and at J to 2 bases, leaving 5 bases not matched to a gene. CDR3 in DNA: TGTGCCAGCAGAAGGACTAGCGGGTTACAAGAGACCCAGTACTTC. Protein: CASRRTSGLQETQYF.

CDR3 region: CASTPGQYNEQFF. CDR3 in DNA: TGTGCCAGCACCCCGGGACAGTACAATGAGCAGTTCTTC. The chain employs TRBV12-3 or TRBV12-4 and TRBJ2-1; 7 bases fit TRBD1. With 7 bases clipped from V and 4 bases from J, the junction kept 4 bases outside the gene matches. CDR3 size: 13 residues.

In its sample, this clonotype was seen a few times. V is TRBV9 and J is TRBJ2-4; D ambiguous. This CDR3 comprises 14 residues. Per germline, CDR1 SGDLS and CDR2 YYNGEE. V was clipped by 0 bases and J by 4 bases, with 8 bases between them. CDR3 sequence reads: CASSVDGRKNIQYF. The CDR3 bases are TGTGCCAGCAGCGTAGATGGCCGTAAAAACATTCAGTACTTC.

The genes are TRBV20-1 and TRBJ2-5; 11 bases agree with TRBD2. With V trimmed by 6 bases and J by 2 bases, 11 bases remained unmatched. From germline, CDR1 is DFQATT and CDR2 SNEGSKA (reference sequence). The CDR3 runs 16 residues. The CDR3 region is CSARAGLAAVQETQYF. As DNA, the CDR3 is TGCAGTGCCCGGGCGGGACTAGCGGCAGTTCAAGAGACCCAGTACTTC.

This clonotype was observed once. The CDR3 sequence is CAWSLGALDNEQFF. The CDR3 nucleotides read TGTGCCTGGAGTTTGGGGGCCCTCGACAATGAGCAGTTCTTC. This chain joins TRBV30 and TRBJ2-1; D perhaps matches TRBD1 (6 bases). With 2 bases removed from V and 5 bases from J, the gap between germline ends came to 13 bases. CDR3 length: 14 residues. Looked up from germline, CDR1 is GTSNPN and CDR2 is SVGIG (reference sequence).

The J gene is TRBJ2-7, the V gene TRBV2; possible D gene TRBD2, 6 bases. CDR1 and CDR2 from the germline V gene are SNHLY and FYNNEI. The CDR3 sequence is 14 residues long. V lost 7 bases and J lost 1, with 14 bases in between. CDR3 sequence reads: CASTTGTGSYEQYF. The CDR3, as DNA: TGTGCCAGCACGACCGGGACTGGGTCCTACGAGCAGTACTTC.